The 18 T cell receptor beta chains presented below share a single source sample, sequenced in a study of radiation and T cells in renal cell carcinoma. Produced via immunoSEQ multiplex PCR; TCRdb's table is partial and in-frame only. The table has about 130,000 clones, about 88% seen once. This sample's time point: baseline pretreatment blood. Treatment defined: 15 Gy SBRT to primary tumor, nephrectomy 4 weeks later. This specimen was blood, taken from a patient whose treatment included radiotherapy and nephrectomy. The receptors stem from a woman in her 50s with renal cell carcinoma.

This chain connects TRBV5-5 to TRBJ2-1; D unclear. Trimming took off 4 bases at V and 3 bases at J, with 11 bases between the two ends. Per the germline V gene, CDR1 is SGHKS and CDR2 is YYEKEE (reference sequence). This CDR3 comprises 14 residues. The CDR3 is CASSPQDGYNEQFF. The CDR3 DNA reads as TGTGCCAGCAGCCCGCAGGACGGCTACAATGAGCAGTTCTTC.

This chain links TRBV12-5 with TRBJ1-5, with TRBD1 matching over 7 bases. Trimming took 5 bases from V and 11 from J; bases not matched to a gene: 9. This CDR3 has 13 amino acids. Germline V gene data show CDR1 as LGHNT and CDR2 as FRNRAP. CDR3 in amino acids: CASGEQGLQTQHF. CDR3 bases: TGTGCTAGTGGTGAACAGGGGCTTCAAACCCAGCATTTT.

The chain links TRBV6-6 to TRBJ1-5, with D possibly matching TRBD1 (5 bases). The CDR3 is 15 amino acids. V dropped 5 bases and J dropped 2 bases, with 13 bases sitting between them. CDR1 and CDR2 (germline): MNHNY, SVGAGI (reference sequence). This CDR3 reads CASSRQGRGNQPQHF. The CDR3 nucleotides are TGTGCCAGCAGTCGGCAGGGACGGGGCAATCAGCCCCAGCATTTT.

J is TRBJ1-1 and V is TRBV2, with D perhaps matching TRBD1 (5 bases). CDR1 SNHLY and CDR2 FYNNEI come from the germline V gene. This CDR3 is 14 amino acids long. V shed 5 bases and J shed 1 base, with 11 bases lying between them. CDR3 nucleotides: TGTGCCAGCAGTCCTGGGGGTGCGAACACTGAAGCTTTCTTT. Encoded protein: CASSPGGANTEAFF.

The chain joins TRBV6-5 to TRBJ2-5; D gene unclear. This CDR3 is built from 13 residues. The germline V gene encodes CDR1 MNHEY and CDR2 SVGAGI. Trimming pared 10 bases from V and 5 bases from J, leaving 17 bases between. The CDR3 nucleotides are TGTGCCACCCGGTTATCTTTGCAGGAGACCCAGTACTTC. As protein: CATRLSLQETQYF.

This sequence joins TRBV21-1 and TRBJ2-6. TRBV21-1 is a listed pseudogene. The CDR3 has 17 amino acids. CDR3 sequence (DNA): TGTGCCAGCAGCAAAGCGCTAAAAGGGTCTGGGGCCAACGTCCTGACTTTC. It yields the protein CASSKALKGSGANVLTF.

This clone has only one observation. This rearrangement joins TRBV7-9 to TRBJ2-7; a possible D gene is TRBD2 (6 bases). Germline-derived CDR1 and CDR2 are SEHNR and FQNEAQ (reference sequence). V was trimmed by 0 bases and J by 3 bases, leaving 9 bases between them. The CDR3 totals 14 residues. CDR3 DNA: TGTGCCAGCAGCTTAGCGGGGGGAGTCTACGAGCAGTACTTC. Protein product: CASSLAGGVYEQYF.

For the CDR3, the DNA is TGTGCCAGCAGCTTAGGGGGAGTCCAAGAGACCCAGTACTTC. Its translation is CASSLGGVQETQYF. The chain links TRBV7-9 to TRBJ2-5; D may be TRBD2 (5 bases). The length of the CDR3 is 14 residues. The germline V gene has CDR1 SEHNR and CDR2 FQNEAQ (reference sequence). Trimming cost V 1 base and J 1 base, with 7 bases left between them.

The rearrangement joins TRBV25-1 to TRBJ2-1; TRBD1 might be the D (5 bases). The length of the CDR3 is 15 residues. Trimming shortened V by 2 bases and J by 3 bases, and 11 bases separated the two germline ends. Germline V lookup: CDR1 MGHDK, CDR2 SYGVNS. As DNA, the CDR3 is TGTGCCAGCAGTGAAAGGGGTCAGGACTACAATGAGCAGTTCTTC. Translation: CASSERGQDYNEQFF.

The gene calls are TRBV5-1 and TRBJ2-3; tentative D call: TRBD1 (6 bases). Per the germline V gene, CDR1 is SGHRS and CDR2 is YFSETQ. The V end lost 2 bases, the J end lost 3 bases, and 7 bases lay between the germline ends. There are 13 residues in the CDR3. CDR3 region: CASSFGQTDTQYF. CDR3 sequence (DNA): TGCGCCAGCAGCTTCGGACAGACAGATACGCAGTATTTT.

This clone was counted a few times. The J gene is TRBJ1-5, the V gene TRBV30, with D unclear. Deletions cut 3 bases from V and 3 bases from J, with 12 bases between. The germline V gene encodes CDR1 GTSNPN and CDR2 SVGIG (reference sequence). This CDR3 region has 14 residues. The CDR3 region is CAWSGRRDNQPQHF. CDR3 bases: TGTGCCTGGAGCGGAAGGAGGGACAATCAGCCCCAGCATTTT.

The CDR3, as DNA: TGTGCCAGCCGCCTCCGGGGGAGCTACAATGAGCAGTTCTTC. Its protein product is CASRLRGSYNEQFF. The genes are TRBV27 and TRBJ2-1; TRBD2 is a possible D gene (6 bases). Germline CDR1 and CDR2: MNHEY and SMNVEV (reference sequence). V dropped 8 bases and J dropped 3 bases, with 14 bases sitting between them. The CDR3 covers 14 residues.

The chain combines TRBV5-8 with TRBJ1-6; 7 bases fit TRBD1. Trimming removed 2 bases from V and 10 bases from J; junction bases left unmatched: 3. This CDR3 spans 13 amino acids. Germline-derived CDR1 and CDR2 are SGHTS and YDEGEE. CDR3 DNA sequence: TGTGCCAGCAGCTTCAGGGGGAGCTCACCCCTCCACTTT. It encodes CASSFRGSSPLHF.

The chain couples TRBV5-1 to TRBJ1-3; weak D call: TRBD1 (6 bases). CDR1 and CDR2 from the germline V gene are SGHRS and YFSETQ. Trimming cost V 2 bases and J 1 base, with 13 bases left between them. The length of the CDR3 is 16 residues. Here the CDR3 DNA reads TGCGCCAGCAGCTTAGGGGGAGTTGTTTCTGGAAACACCATATATTTT. As protein: CASSLGGVVSGNTIYF. Drawing the rest from reference TRBV5-1 and TRBJ1-3, the complete variable domain is KAGVTQTPRYLIKTRGQQVTLSCSPISGHRSVSWYQQTPGQGLQFLFEYFSETQRNKGNFPGRFSGRQFSNSRSEMNVSTLELGDSALYLCASSLGGVVSGNTIYFGEGSWLTVV.

The chain links TRBV6-1 to TRBJ1-2; D is undetermined. V gave up 2 bases and J gave up 8 bases, with 12 bases separating them. This CDR3 spans 13 amino acids. The germline gives CDR1 MNHNS, CDR2 SASEGT. The CDR3 here is CASSESPSNGYTF. The CDR3 DNA follows: TGTGCCAGCAGTGAAAGCCCGTCTAACGGCTACACCTTC.

This chain uses TRBV11-1 with TRBJ2-1; 8 bases map to TRBD1. The CDR3 contains 15 residues. Germline trimming cut 2 bases from V and 6 bases from J; bases unmatched to any gene: 6. The germline gives CDR1 SGHAT, CDR2 FQDESV (reference sequence). Here the CDR3 DNA reads TGTGCCAGCAGCTTATCCATTGGACAGGGCAATGAGCAGTTCTTC. Translation gives CASSLSIGQGNEQFF.

The chain combines TRBV6-5 with TRBJ1-1; D may be TRBD1 (5 bases). Trimming took off 2 bases at V and 5 bases at J, with 15 bases between the two ends. CDR3 size: 15 residues. Germline V CDR1 and CDR2: MNHEY, SVGAGI. The CDR3 is CASSYGGPEGTEAFF. The CDR3 nucleotides read TGTGCCAGCAGTTACGGTGGCCCCGAGGGGACTGAAGCTTTCTTT.

The CDR3 nucleotides read TGTGCCAGCAGTGATGATACAGGGATCAATGAGCAGTTCTTC. This sequence encodes CASSDDTGINEQFF. The chain carries TRBV25-1 and TRBJ2-1; tentatively, D is TRBD1 (6 bases). There are 14 residues in the CDR3. The V and J ends lost 3 bases and 6 bases respectively, with 12 bases between them. Germline assignment: CDR1 MGHDK and CDR2 SYGVNS.